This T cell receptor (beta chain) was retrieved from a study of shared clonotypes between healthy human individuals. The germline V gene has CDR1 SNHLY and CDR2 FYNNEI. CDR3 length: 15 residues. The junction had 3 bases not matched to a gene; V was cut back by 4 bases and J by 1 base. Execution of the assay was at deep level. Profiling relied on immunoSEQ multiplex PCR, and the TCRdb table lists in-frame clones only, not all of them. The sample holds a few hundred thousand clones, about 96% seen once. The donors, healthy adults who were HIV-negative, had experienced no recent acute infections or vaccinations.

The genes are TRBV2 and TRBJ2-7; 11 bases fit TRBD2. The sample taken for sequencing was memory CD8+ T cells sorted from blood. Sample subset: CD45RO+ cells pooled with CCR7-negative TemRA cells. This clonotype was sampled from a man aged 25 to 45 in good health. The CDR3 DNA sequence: TGTGCCAGCAGTGGGGGACTAGCGGTGTCCTACGAGCAGTACTTC. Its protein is CASSGGLAVSYEQYF.